Below are 24 T cell receptor beta chains sequenced from a single sample in a study of T cell repertoires in cytomegalovirus infection (dated by TCRdb to the late 2010s). These reads were obtained on an Illumina HiSeq 1500. The raw public data were reprocessed by TCRdb itself: fastp quality trimming at Q25, MiXCR clonotype calling, in-frame beta chains only. For every CDR3 protein sequence, its rows merge into one entry that carries the most common genes and DNA. In all, the sample holds 640,000 or so distinct CDR3 sequences, and approximately 33% of those were seen once. 18% of the sample is in the top ten clones. Antigens of these TCRs are unknown. This specimen's treatment or condition label, interpreted: in vitro stimulation with specific CMV peptide epitopes to enrich CMV-specific T cells. This specimen was cultured PBMCs, taken from culture after CMV antigen stimulation. The source of these receptors is a human donor in good health (CMV status not recorded). Some clones in this sample may be carry-over from other donors' samples.

This clonotype was counted between two and nine times. V usage is TRBV7-8 and J usage is TRBJ2-1; 11 bases are shared with TRBD2. V was pared by 5 bases and J by 2 bases, with 5 bases of the junction left unmatched. Germline CDR1 is SGHVS and CDR2 is FQNEAQ. The CDR3 is 16 amino acids. CDR3 in DNA: TGTGCCAGCAGCCTATATAGCGGGGGGGCCTACAATGAGCAGTTCTTC. It codes for CASSLYSGGAYNEQFF.

This rearrangement joins TRBV20-1 to TRBJ2-5; D is possibly TRBD1 (6 bases). V dropped 3 bases and J dropped 4 bases, with 18 bases sitting between them. This CDR3 contains 15 residues. Germline-derived CDR1 and CDR2 are DFQATT and SNEGSKA (reference sequence). CDR3 amino acids: CSASRWGLGGETQYF. The CDR3 DNA reads as TGCAGTGCTAGTAGATGGGGGTTAGGGGGAGAGACCCAGTACTTC.

This clonotype was counted ten times or more. The rearrangement uses TRBV7-8 and TRBJ1-6, with 7 nucleotides matching TRBD1. Germline loops: CDR1 SGHVS, CDR2 FQNEAQ. The CDR3 contains 17 residues. The V and J ends lost 5 bases and 6 bases, in that order; junction bases with no gene match: 13. Here the CDR3 DNA reads TGTGCCAGCAGCATAGGACAGGCAAGAGGGTTTAATTCACCCCTCCACTTT. Amino acids: CASSIGQARGFNSPLHF.

V usage is TRBV20-1 and J usage is TRBJ2-5; the D is unclear. Trimming took off 4 bases at V and 4 bases at J, with 4 bases between the two ends. Germline V gives CDR1 DFQATT, CDR2 SNEGSKA (reference sequence). The CDR3 loop spans 10 amino acids. CDR3 coding DNA: TGCAGTGCTAAGGGAGAGACCCAGTACTTC. Translating it yields CSAKGETQYF.

There are a few counts of this clonotype. The chain is built from TRBV6-1 and TRBJ1-5; a possible D gene is TRBD1 (6 bases). Per the germline V gene, CDR1 is MNHNS and CDR2 is SASEGT. The CDR3 has 15 amino acids. V was pared by 6 bases and J by 0 bases, with 12 bases between. The CDR3 region is CASRKGVASNQPQHF. The CDR3, as DNA: TGTGCCAGCAGGAAGGGGGTCGCTAGCAATCAGCCCCAGCATTTT.

Comments on this clonotype: Relative to the germline gene, one junction end is altered; a read error may explain this. The chain uses TRBV29-1 and TRBJ2-3; D gene ambiguous. The CDR3 is made up of 11 amino acids. Germline-derived CDR1 and CDR2 are SQVTM and ANQGSEA. This CDR3 reads CSVSLADTQYF. CDR3 DNA sequence: TGCAGCGTTAGTCTGGCAGATACGCAATATTTT.

The chain is built from TRBV18 and TRBJ2-3; D unresolved. The CDR3 loop spans 14 amino acids. Germline V gene lookup returns CDR1 KGHSH and CDR2 LQKENI. V shed 2 bases and J shed 1 base, with 7 bases lying between them. CDR3 region: CASSPARRTDTQYF. The CDR3 coding sequence is TGTGCCAGCTCACCAGCCAGACGCACAGATACGCAGTATTTT.

This clonotype was observed a few times. The V call is TRBV7-2, the J call TRBJ2-3; D might be TRBD2 (5 bases). CDR3 size: 13 residues. Trimming took off 5 bases at V and 2 bases at J, with 8 bases between the two ends. Germline assignment: CDR1 SGHTA and CDR2 FQGNSA. CDR3: CASSERTTDTQYF. CDR3 nucleotides: TGTGCCAGCAGCGAGCGGACCACAGATACGCAGTATTTT. The whole variable domain, filled in from reference TRBV7-2 and TRBJ2-3, reads GAGVSQSPSNKVTEKGKDVELRCDPISGHTALYWYRQSLGQGLEFLIYFQGNSAPDKSGLPSDRFSAERTGGSVSTLTIQRTQQEDSAVYLCASSERTTDTQYFGPGTRLTVL.

This chain links TRBV6-1 with TRBJ1-2; 9 nucleotides agree with TRBD1. Germline loops: CDR1 MNHNS, CDR2 SASEGT. The CDR3 spans 13 residues. Trimming removed 8 bases from V and 1 base from J; junction bases left unmatched: 2. The CDR3 loop is CASRDRDNYGYTF. The CDR3 nucleotides read TGTGCCAGCCGGGACAGGGATAACTATGGCTACACCTTC.

In this sample, this clonotype turned up many times. The rearrangement links TRBV7-6 to TRBJ2-5, with D maybe TRBD1 (6 bases). Germline values: CDR1 SGHVS, CDR2 FNYEAQ. Deletions cut 1 base from V and 7 bases from J, with 10 bases between. This CDR3 contains 13 residues. In nucleotides, the CDR3 is TGTGCCAGCAGCTTAGACAGGGTGGGGACCCAGTACTTC. Its protein is CASSLDRVGTQYF. The complete variable domain, with remaining parts taken from reference TRBV7-6 and TRBJ2-5, reads GAGVSQSPRYKVTKRGQDVALRCDPISGHVSLYWYRQALGQGPEFLTYFNYEAQQDKSGLPNDRFSAERPEGSISTLTIQRTEQRDSAMYRCASSLDRVGTQYFGPGTRLLVL.

The rearrangement joins TRBV10-3 to TRBJ2-1; D may correspond to TRBD1 or TRBD2 (5 bases each). Per germline, CDR1 ENHRY and CDR2 SYGVKD. The V end lost 6 bases, the J end lost 6 bases, and 15 bases lay between the germline ends. The CDR3 spans 14 residues. As DNA, the CDR3 is TGTGCCATCAGCAGGGACGTTGGGCCCAATGAGCAGTTCTTC. It yields the protein CAISRDVGPNEQFF.

This rearrangement joins TRBV15 to TRBJ1-6; D gene uncertain. Germline CDR1 LNHNV, CDR2 YYDKDF (reference sequence). The CDR3 loop spans 18 amino acids. Trimming stripped 0 bases from V and 0 bases from J, with 12 bases between. The CDR3 is CATSRDRGRSSYNSPLHF. The CDR3 DNA sequence: TGTGCCACCAGCAGAGACCGAGGACGAAGCTCCTATAATTCACCCCTCCACTTT.

The chain is built from TRBV2 and TRBJ2-3; TRBD1 is a possible D gene (5 bases). The V and J ends lost 0 bases and 13 bases respectively, with 14 bases between them. From germline, CDR1 is SNHLY and CDR2 FYNNEI. The CDR3 has 13 amino acids. This CDR3 reads CASSEAGLVRKYF. The CDR3 DNA follows: TGTGCCAGCAGTGAAGCGGGGCTCGTACGAAAGTATTTT.

The CDR3, as DNA: TGTGCCAGCAGCCCCGGGGACTTCACAGATACGCAGTATTTT. Translated, it gives CASSPGDFTDTQYF. V and J are TRBV12-3 or TRBV12-4 and TRBJ2-3; D might be TRBD2 (6 bases). The CDR3 is 14 residues long. V was trimmed by 6 bases and J by 2 bases, leaving 12 bases between them.

There are a few counts of this clonotype. The chain joins TRBV5-1 to TRBJ1-1, with D tentatively TRBD1 (5 bases). This CDR3 has 14 amino acids. Germline lookup yields CDR1 SGHRS and CDR2 YFSETQ. V was clipped by 0 bases and J by 4 bases, with 10 bases between them. In DNA, the CDR3 is TGCGCCAGCAGCTTGGAGGCTGGGGCCACTGAAGCTTTCTTT. Protein: CASSLEAGATEAFF. The full variable domain, completed using reference TRBV5-1 and TRBJ1-1, is KAGVTQTPRYLIKTRGQQVTLSCSPISGHRSVSWYQQTPGQGLQFLFEYFSETQRNKGNFPGRFSGRQFSNSRSEMNVSTLELGDSALYLCASSLEAGATEAFFGQGTRLTVV.

Note on this clonotype: A much larger clone lies a single base off, so this may be a read error. The chain uses TRBV7-1 and TRBJ1-6; D not resolved. TRBV7-1 is designated an ORF whose function remains uncertain. The CDR3 is 13 amino acids. V lost 3 bases and J 10 bases, leaving 10 bases between the germline ends. The CDR3 nucleotides are TGTGCCAGCAGCTCCGGGGAGGGCTCACCCCTCCACTTT. It codes for CASSSGEGSPLHF.

This clonotype was seen only a few times. The rearrangement joins TRBV11-2 to TRBJ2-5; D may correspond to TRBD1 or TRBD2 (6 bases each). The CDR3 contains 14 residues. The germline V gene encodes CDR1 SGHAT and CDR2 FQNNGV. V was trimmed by 1 base and J by 4 bases, leaving 10 bases between them. The DNA for the CDR3 is TGTGCCAGCAGCTTAGTGGAGGGGGTAGAGACCCAGTACTTC. Translation: CASSLVEGVETQYF. Filled out from reference TRBV11-2 and TRBJ2-5, the complete variable domain reads EAGVAQSPRYKIIEKRQSVAFWCNPISGHATLYWYQQILGQGPKLLIQFQNNGVVDDSQLPKDRFSAERLKGVDSTLKIQPAKLEDSAVYLCASSLVEGVETQYFGPGTRLLVL.

V gene TRBV20-1 combines with J gene TRBJ2-5, with 9 positions matching TRBD1. Germline V gene lookup returns CDR1 DFQATT and CDR2 SNEGSKA (reference sequence). The ends lost 1 base at V and 3 bases at J; junction bases unmatched: 9. The CDR3 is 16 amino acids. The CDR3 DNA reads as TGCAGTGCTAGAGCCTACGACAGGGGGGCAAAAGAGACCCAGTACTTC. Translated: CSARAYDRGAKETQYF.

V is TRBV2 and J is TRBJ2-1; D unresolved. CDR1 and CDR2 (germline): SNHLY, FYNNEI. Trimming left V 4 bases short and J 5 bases short, with 9 bases between. The CDR3 covers 13 residues. The CDR3 spells CASSASGDNEQFF. In DNA, the CDR3 is TGTGCCAGCAGTGCCTCAGGAGACAATGAGCAGTTCTTC.

The table lists this clonotype with many counts. The chain joins TRBV7-2 to TRBJ1-1; D gene uncertain. This CDR3 is built from 15 residues. V lost 5 bases and J 4 bases, leaving 17 bases between the germline ends. The V gene's germline CDR1 is SGHTA and CDR2 FQGNSA. CDR3 sequence reads: CASSRGGLWGTEAFF. CDR3 nucleotide sequence: TGTGCCAGCAGCCGCGGCGGTTTGTGGGGCACTGAAGCTTTCTTT.

The chain is built from TRBV28 and TRBJ1-2; tentatively, D is TRBD1 (6 bases). Trimming stripped 3 bases from V and 0 bases from J, with 32 bases between. Germline-derived CDR1 and CDR2 are MDHEN and SYDVKM. The CDR3 is 22 amino acids. CDR3 protein: CASSFPAGQNNPGLITNYGYTF. Here the CDR3 DNA reads TGTGCCAGCAGTTTCCCAGCAGGACAGAATAATCCAGGCCTGATTACTAACTATGGCTACACCTTC.

To note about this clonotype: A much larger clone is a single base away; this may be a read error. The chain has TRBV7-6 and TRBJ2-3, with 11 bases matching TRBD2. Germline lookup yields CDR1 SGHVS and CDR2 FNYEAQ. The CDR3 sequence is 14 residues long. V trimming: 5 bases; J trimming: 4 bases; junction bases outside the gene matches: 2. CDR3 bases: TGTGCCAGCAGCCTTAGCGGGAGGGCAGATACGCAGTATTTT. Translating it yields CASSLSGRADTQYF.

This chain joins TRBV7-6 and TRBJ2-5; D is undetermined. V dropped 4 bases and J dropped 2 bases, with 14 bases sitting between them. This CDR3 region has 15 residues. From germline, CDR1 is SGHVS and CDR2 FNYEAQ. The CDR3 coding sequence is TGTGCCAGCAGCTCAAAGAAGGTCTTGCAAGAGACCCAGTACTTC. The encoded protein is CASSSKKVLQETQYF.

This clonotype was counted a few times. CDR3: CASSRMGTSYTGELFF. CDR3 bases: TGTGCCAGCAGCCGTATGGGGACAAGTTACACCGGGGAGCTGTTTTTT. This chain joins TRBV14 and TRBJ2-2; a possible D gene is TRBD1 (6 bases). V lost 4 bases, J lost 3 bases, and 15 bases lay in between. Germline CDR1 is SGHDN and CDR2 is FVKESK. The CDR3 is 16 residues long.